Reported below is one T cell receptor (beta chain). The data were produced by immunoSEQ multiplex PCR, yet TCRdb's version contains in-frame clones alone and is incomplete. The sample consists of over 85,000 clones, around 90% of them appearing once. This sample was taken from a study of T cell responses to AZD1222 COVID-19 vaccine. V shed 3 bases and J shed 4 bases, with 10 bases lying between them. Germline values: CDR1 LNHDA, CDR2 SQIVND (reference sequence). This CDR3 is 14 amino acids long. This sequence originates from an adult in good health. V is TRBV19 and J is TRBJ1-5; D is undetermined. The material was peripheral blood, obtained on day 0 of AZD1222 vaccination. CDR3 DNA: TGTGCCAGTAGTATCGGGCAGTTAAATCAGCCCCAGCATTTT. Translating it yields CASSIGQLNQPQHF.